This record looks at one T cell receptor beta chain sequence and its context. This clone was observed a few times. This clone's antigen is unknown. No quality values exist for individual bases; no much larger clone is one base distant. The data belong to a study of beta chain features in type 1 diabetes (dated by TCRdb to 2017 to 2018). For the wider study: Mean age, gender distribution, total cell number and subset yield were not different between patients and healthy donors. A total of roughly 98,000,000 sorted cells were examined across all samples, and RNA yield correlated strongly with the number of cells per subset. The study compared TCRB repertoires of sorted circulating CD4+ T cell subsets between recently diagnosed type 1 diabetes patients and matched healthy donors. Regulatory and stem cell-like memory subsets were isolated from only 8 patients and roughly 8 healthy donors, whereas naive and central memory subsets came from all 30 or so donors.

Results the study describes overall, beyond this receptor: Type 1 diabetes patients showed a moderate but significant shortening of TCRB CDR3 length in all four CD4+ subsets. Naive, central memory and regulatory TCRB repertoires appeared to be more alike among patients than among healthy donors. Because cDNA rather than genomic DNA was sequenced, highly expressing activated cells could have been over-represented, although no difference in activation and CD3 levels was found between groups. PCR might favor shorter templates, but patient and control samples were amplified and corrected together, so any skew would affect both groups equally. Because the HLA sub-analyses included only small numbers of individuals, any influence of HLA type on TCRB rearrangement was left unresolved. Patients with type 1 diabetes made fewer insertions and deleted more nucleotides at VDJ recombination sites, implying thymic rearrangement abnormalities.

All of the isolated RNA was reverse transcribed with the High Capacity cDNA Reverse Transcription Kit, so expressed TCRB transcripts were sequenced. Naive, central memory and regulatory T cell samples underwent deep immunoSEQ sequencing, averaging about 3.5 million total reads per sample. Sorted cells were lysed in RLT buffer and RNA was extracted with DNase-treated RNeasy Micro or Mini kits, depending on cell number. To prevent cross-contamination, every cell subset was processed on its own, while patient and healthy donor samples were processed together. Using the immunoSEQ multiplex PCR, TCRB sequences were amplified from cDNA into 87-bp fragments spanning the CDR3 region. Sequencing of the amplicons was performed on the Illumina HiSeq platform. The authors' analysis ran thus. Synthetic template baselines were used to correct PCR bias computationally, reads within Hamming distance 2 were collapsed, and singletons that could not be merged were discarded. Reads were aligned against IMGT to assign V, D and J genes, CDR3 length and insertions or deletions at six rearrangement sites. Within each subset, clonotype counts were normalized to sorted cell number, and only after that were true diversity and Gini coefficients computed with the tcR R package. Repertoire sharing was quantified using the overlap coefficient calculated on TCRB nucleotide sequences. Out-of-frame TCRB sequences from naive cells were analyzed to stand in for the pre-selection repertoire. TCRdb carries this immuneACCESS record with in-frame sequences only. Its versions omit some clonotypes, under half of them owing to an unresolved V gene in the studies checked, with the rest unexplained. V, J and clone size reflect that table, while D and trimming were determined from the DNA. For this sample there are 680,000 or so clones; roughly 12% appear just once. 0.022% of the sample belongs to the ten largest clones.

The CDR1 and CDR2 encoded by the germline V gene (reference sequence) are SEHNR and FQNEAQ. Cut back by 3 bases and 2 bases, the V and J ends lie 12 bases apart. From cysteine to phenylalanine, the CDR3 is 15 amino acids long. The read is trimmed to its CDR3 DNA, 45 bases read in frame from base 1. Each donor gave one peripheral blood draw, around 100 mL on average, collected into heparinised tubes. A BD FACSAria II was used to sort naive, central memory, regulatory and stem cell-like memory CD4+ T cells with a panel that included CD45RO, CCR7, CD25, CD127, CD95 and CD27. Every sorted population had a purity above 95%. PBMCs were isolated right away by Lymphoprep density gradient centrifugation and were stained directly, without culture. So that batch effects would be minimized, each experiment stained and sorted samples in pairs, pairing one healthy donor with one patient.

The sample consisted of naive CD4+ T cells from blood. Taken with the paper, the label for cell subset or site translates to: true naive CD4+ T cells. This clonotype was sampled from a man between 18 and 35 years old with type 1 diabetes. The chain joins TRBV7-9 to TRBJ2-3, with an unclear D gene assignment. The DNA sequence is TGTGCCAGCAGCTTTTTTTTGCGGACCACAGATACGCAGTATTTT. Its product reads: CASSFFLRTTDTQYF.